This entry features one T cell receptor (beta chain) sequence. Trimming at V came to 7 bases and at J to 3 bases, leaving 12 bases not matched to a gene. In germline, CDR1 is MDHEN, CDR2 SYDVKM. The CDR3 length is 17 residues. The assay was immunoSEQ multiplex PCR, and TCRdb's table has in-frame clones only and misses some. The top ten hold over 7.5% of the sample, which has 25,000 to 40,000 clones, roughly 86% seen once. This entry is derived from a study of T cell changes during pregnancy in multiple sclerosis. The starting material was CD8+ T cells from peripheral blood mononuclear cells, obtained before pregnancy. This receptor was obtained from a female donor with multiple sclerosis, enrolled in a pregnancy study. The chain links TRBV28 to TRBJ1-6; TRBD1 matches 7 bases. The CDR3 DNA sequence: TGTGCCAGCACTCTTAGACAGGGAGACTTCTATAATTCACCCCTCCACTTT. It encodes CASTLRQGDFYNSPLHF.